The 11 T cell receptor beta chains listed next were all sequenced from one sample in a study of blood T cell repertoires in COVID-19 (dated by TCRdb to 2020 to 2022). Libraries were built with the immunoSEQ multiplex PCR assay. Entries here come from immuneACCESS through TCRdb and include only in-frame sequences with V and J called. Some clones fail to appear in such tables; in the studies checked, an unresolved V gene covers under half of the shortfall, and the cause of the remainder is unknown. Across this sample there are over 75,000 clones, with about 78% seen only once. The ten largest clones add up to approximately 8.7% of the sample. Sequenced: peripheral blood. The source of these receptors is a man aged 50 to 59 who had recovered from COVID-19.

The DNA of the CDR3 is TGCGCCAGCAGCATCCTCAGCGAAGTCTACAATGAGCAGTTCTTC. Its protein is CASSILSEVYNEQFF. The chain employs TRBV5-1 and TRBJ2-1; D remains ambiguous. The germline V gene has CDR1 SGHRS and CDR2 YFSETQ. The CDR3 extends over 15 amino acids. V dropped 4 bases and J dropped 3 bases, with 14 bases sitting between them.

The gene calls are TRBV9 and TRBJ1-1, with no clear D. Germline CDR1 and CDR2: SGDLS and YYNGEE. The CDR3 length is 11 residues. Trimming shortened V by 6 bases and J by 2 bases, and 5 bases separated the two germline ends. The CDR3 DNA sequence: TGTGCCAGCACTAGAAACACTGAAGCTTTCTTT. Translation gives CASTRNTEAFF.

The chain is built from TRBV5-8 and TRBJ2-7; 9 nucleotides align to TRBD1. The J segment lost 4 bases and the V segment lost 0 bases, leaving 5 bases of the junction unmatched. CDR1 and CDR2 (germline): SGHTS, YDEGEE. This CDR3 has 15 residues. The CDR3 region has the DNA TGTGCCAGCAGCTTGGTTGGGGACAGGGCGTACGAGCAGTACTTC. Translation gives CASSLVGDRAYEQYF. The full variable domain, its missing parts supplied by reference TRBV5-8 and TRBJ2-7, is EAGVTQSPTHLIKTRGQQATLRCSPISGHTSVYWYQQALGLGLQFLLWYDEGEERNRGNFPPRFSGRQFPNYSSELNVNALELEDSALYLCASSLVGDRAYEQYFGPGTRLTVT.

The CDR3 DNA sequence: TGTGCCAGCAGTACCCACCCAGGGGACACTGAAGCTTTCTTT. Protein: CASSTHPGDTEAFF. The chain employs TRBV28 and TRBJ1-1; maybe TRBD1 (6 bases). V shed 5 bases and J shed 3 bases, with 13 bases lying between them. Germline-derived CDR1 and CDR2 are MDHEN and SYDVKM. The CDR3 consists of 14 residues.

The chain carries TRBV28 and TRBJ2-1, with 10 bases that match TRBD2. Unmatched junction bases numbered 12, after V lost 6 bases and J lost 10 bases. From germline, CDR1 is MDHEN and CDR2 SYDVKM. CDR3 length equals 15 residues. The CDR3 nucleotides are TGTGCCAGCAGCCCCCCGGCTAGCGGGAGTGGAGAGCAGTTCTTC. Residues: CASSPPASGSGEQFF.

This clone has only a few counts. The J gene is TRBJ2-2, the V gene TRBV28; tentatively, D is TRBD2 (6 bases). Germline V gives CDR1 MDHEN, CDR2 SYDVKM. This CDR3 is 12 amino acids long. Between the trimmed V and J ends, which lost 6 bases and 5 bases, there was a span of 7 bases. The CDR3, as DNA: TGTGCCAGCAGGCGGGGAACCGGGGAGCTGTTTTTT. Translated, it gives CASRRGTGELFF. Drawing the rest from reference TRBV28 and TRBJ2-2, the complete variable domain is DVKVTQSSRYLVKRTGEKVFLECVQDMDHENMFWYRQDPGLGLRLIYFSYDVKMKEKGDIPEGYSVSREKKERFSLILESASTNQTSMYLCASRRGTGELFFGEGSRLTVL.

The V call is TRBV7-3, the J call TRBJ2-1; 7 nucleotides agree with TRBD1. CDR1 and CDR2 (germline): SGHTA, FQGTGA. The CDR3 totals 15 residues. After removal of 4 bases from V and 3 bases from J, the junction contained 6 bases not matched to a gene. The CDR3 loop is CASSSRTGNYNEQFF. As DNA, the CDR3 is TGTGCCAGCAGCTCAAGGACAGGAAACTACAATGAGCAGTTCTTC.

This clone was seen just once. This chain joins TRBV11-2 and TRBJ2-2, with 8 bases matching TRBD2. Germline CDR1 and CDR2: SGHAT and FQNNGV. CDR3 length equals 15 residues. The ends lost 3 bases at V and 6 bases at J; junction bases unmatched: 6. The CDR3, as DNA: TGTGCCAGCAGCTTTACAGCGGGGGAGGCCGGGGAGCTGTTTTTT. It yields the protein CASSFTAGEAGELFF.

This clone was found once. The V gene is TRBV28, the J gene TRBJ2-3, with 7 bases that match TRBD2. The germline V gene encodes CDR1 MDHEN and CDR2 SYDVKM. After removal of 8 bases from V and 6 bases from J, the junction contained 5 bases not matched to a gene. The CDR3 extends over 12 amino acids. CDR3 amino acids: CASRDYRDTQYF. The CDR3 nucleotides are TGTGCCAGCCGGGACTACCGGGATACGCAGTATTTT. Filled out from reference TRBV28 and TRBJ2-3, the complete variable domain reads DVKVTQSSRYLVKRTGEKVFLECVQDMDHENMFWYRQDPGLGLRLIYFSYDVKMKEKGDIPEGYSVSREKKERFSLILESASTNQTSMYLCASRDYRDTQYFGPGTRLTVL.

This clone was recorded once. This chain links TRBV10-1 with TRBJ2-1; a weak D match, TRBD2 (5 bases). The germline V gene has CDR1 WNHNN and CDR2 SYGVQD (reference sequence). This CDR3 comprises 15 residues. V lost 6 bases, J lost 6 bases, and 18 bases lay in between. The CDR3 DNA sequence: TGCGCCAGCAGGGCAGCGGTCCCCTGTTTCAATGAGCAGTTCTTC. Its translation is CASRAAVPCFNEQFF.

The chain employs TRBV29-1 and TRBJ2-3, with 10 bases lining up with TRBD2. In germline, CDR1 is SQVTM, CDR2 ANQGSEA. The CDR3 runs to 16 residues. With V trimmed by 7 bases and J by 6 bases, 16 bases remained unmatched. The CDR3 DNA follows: TGCAGCGCAACGCTGACGAGCGGGGGGGCATCCGATACGCAGTATTTT. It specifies CSATLTSGGASDTQYF.